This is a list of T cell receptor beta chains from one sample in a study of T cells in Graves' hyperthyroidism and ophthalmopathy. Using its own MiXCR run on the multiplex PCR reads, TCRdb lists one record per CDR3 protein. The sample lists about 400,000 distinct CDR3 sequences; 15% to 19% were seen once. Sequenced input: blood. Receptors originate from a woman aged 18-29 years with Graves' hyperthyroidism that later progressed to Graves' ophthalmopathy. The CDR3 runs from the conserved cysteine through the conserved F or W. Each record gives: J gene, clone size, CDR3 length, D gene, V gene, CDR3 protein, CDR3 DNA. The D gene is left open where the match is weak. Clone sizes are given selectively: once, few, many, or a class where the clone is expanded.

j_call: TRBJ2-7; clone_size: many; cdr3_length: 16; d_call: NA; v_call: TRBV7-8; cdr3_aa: CASSLGGGQGSYEQYF; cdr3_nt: TGTGCCAGCAGCTTAGGGGGGGGCCAAGGCTCCTACGAGCAGTACTTC
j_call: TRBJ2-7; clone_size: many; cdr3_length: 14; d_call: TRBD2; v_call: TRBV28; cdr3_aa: CASSWRLAAYEQYF; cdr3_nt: TGTGCCAGCAGCTGGAGACTAGCGGCCTACGAGCAGTACTTC
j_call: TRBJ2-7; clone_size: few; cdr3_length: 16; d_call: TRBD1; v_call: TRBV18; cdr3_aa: CASSPRNGTGPSEQYF; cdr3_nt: TGTGCCAGCTCACCGCGAAATGGGACAGGGCCCAGCGAGCAGTACTTC
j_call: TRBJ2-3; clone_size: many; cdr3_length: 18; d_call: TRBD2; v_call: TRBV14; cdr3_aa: CASSRRRISGGSTDTQYF; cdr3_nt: TGTGCCAGCAGCCGCAGAAGGATATCGGGGGGTAGCACAGATACGCAGTATTTT
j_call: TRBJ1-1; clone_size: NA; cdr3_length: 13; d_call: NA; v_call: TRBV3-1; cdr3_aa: CASSPGMGTEAFF; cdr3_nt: TGTGCCAGCAGCCCAGGTATGGGTACTGAAGCTTTCTTT
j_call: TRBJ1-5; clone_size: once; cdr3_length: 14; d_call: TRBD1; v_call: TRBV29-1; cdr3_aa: CSALTGESNQPQHF; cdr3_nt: TGCAGCGCCTTGACAGGGGAAAGCAATCAGCCCCAGCATTTT
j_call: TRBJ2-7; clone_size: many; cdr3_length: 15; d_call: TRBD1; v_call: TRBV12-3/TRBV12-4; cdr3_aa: CASREPGQGTDEQYF; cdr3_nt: TGTGCCAGCAGGGAACCGGGACAGGGGACTGATGAGCAGTACTTC
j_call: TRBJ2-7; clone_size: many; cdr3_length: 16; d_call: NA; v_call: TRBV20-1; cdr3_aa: CSARDESWGLSYEQYF; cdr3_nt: TGCAGTGCTAGAGATGAGTCATGGGGGTTATCCTACGAGCAGTACTTC
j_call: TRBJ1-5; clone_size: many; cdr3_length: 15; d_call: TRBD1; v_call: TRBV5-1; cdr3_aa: CASSLGTGGNQPQHF; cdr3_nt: TGTGCCAGCAGCTTAGGGACAGGGGGCAATCAGCCCCAGCATTTT
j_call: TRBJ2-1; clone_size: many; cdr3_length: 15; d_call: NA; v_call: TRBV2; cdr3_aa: CASTNPGPDDNEQFF; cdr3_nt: TGTGCCAGCACCAATCCGGGACCAGACGACAATGAGCAGTTCTTC
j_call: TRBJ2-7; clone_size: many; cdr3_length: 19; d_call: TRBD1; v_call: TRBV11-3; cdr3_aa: CASSLVARGQGAPKEEQYF; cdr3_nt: TGTGCCAGCAGCTTAGTAGCTCGGGGACAGGGGGCTCCAAAGGAAGAGCAGTACTTC
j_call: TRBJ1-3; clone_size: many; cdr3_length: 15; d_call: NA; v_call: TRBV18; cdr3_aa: CASSPPTASGNTIYF; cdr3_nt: TGTGCCAGCTCACCACCGACAGCCTCTGGAAACACCATATATTTT
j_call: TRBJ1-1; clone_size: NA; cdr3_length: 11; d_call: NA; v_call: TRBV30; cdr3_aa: CAWRENTEAFF; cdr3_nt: TGTGCCTGGAGGGAGAACACTGAAGCTTTCTTT
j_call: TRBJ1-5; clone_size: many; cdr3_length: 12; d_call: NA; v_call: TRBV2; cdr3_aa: CASRGENQPQHF; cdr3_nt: TGTGCCAGCAGGGGGGAAAATCAGCCCCAGCATTTT
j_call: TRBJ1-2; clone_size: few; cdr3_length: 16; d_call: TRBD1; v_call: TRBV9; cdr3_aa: CASSAAGQGVDYGYTF; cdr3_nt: TGTGCCAGCAGCGCTGCGGGACAGGGGGTAGACTATGGCTACACCTTC
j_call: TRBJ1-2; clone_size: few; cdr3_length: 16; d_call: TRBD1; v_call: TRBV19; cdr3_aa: CASKTLTGQGWSGYTF; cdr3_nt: TGTGCCAGTAAGACACTGACGGGACAGGGCTGGAGTGGCTACACCTTC
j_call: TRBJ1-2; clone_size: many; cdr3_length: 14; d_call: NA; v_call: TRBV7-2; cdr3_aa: CASSLAQGNYGYTF; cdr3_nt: TGTGCCAGCAGCTTAGCGCAGGGAAACTATGGCTACACCTTC
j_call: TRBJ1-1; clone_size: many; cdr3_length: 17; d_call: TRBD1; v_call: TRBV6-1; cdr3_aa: CATVTFKGQIENTEAFF; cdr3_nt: TGTGCCACAGTAACGTTTAAGGGACAGATTGAGAACACTGAAGCTTTCTTT
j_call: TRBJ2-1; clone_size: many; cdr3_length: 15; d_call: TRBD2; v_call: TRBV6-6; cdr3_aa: CASSYSVGGRDEQFF; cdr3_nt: TGTGCCAGCAGTTACTCGGTTGGAGGGAGGGATGAGCAGTTCTTC
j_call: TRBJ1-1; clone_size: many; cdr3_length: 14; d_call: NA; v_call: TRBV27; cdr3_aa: CASSAFGGAAEAFF; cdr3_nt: TGTGCCAGCAGTGCCTTCGGGGGGGCCGCTGAAGCTTTCTTT
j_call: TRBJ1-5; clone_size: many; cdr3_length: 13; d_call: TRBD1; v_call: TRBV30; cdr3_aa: CAWTAGGNQPQHF; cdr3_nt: TGTGCCTGGACGGCAGGGGGTAATCAGCCCCAGCATTTT
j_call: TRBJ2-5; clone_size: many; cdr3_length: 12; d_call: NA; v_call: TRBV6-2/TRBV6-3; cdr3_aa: CASRGGQETQYF; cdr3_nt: TGTGCCAGCCGTGGGGGGCAAGAGACCCAGTACTTC
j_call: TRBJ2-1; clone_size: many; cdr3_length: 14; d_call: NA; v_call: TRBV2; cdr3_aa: CASKEEIADDEQFF; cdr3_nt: TGTGCCAGCAAGGAGGAGATAGCGGACGATGAGCAGTTCTTC
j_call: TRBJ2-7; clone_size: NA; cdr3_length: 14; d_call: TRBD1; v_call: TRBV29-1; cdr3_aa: CSVVEATGGYEQYF; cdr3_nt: TGCAGCGTTGTCGAGGCAACAGGGGGGTACGAGCAGTACTTC
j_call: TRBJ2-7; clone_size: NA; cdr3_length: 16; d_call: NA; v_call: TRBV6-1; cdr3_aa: CATSELDTQSSYEQYF; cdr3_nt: TGTGCCACCAGTGAGTTGGACACTCAGAGCTCCTACGAGCAGTACTTC
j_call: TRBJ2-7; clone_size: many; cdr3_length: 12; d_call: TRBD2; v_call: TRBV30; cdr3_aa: CAWSRSGYEQYF; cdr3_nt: TGTGCCTGGAGCCGTAGCGGGTACGAGCAGTACTTC
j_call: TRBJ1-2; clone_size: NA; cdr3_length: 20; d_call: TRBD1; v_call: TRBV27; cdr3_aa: CASLSVGETGGPFNNYGYTF; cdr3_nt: TGTGCCAGTCTCTCCGTGGGGGAGACAGGGGGCCCCTTTAACAACTATGGCTACACCTTC
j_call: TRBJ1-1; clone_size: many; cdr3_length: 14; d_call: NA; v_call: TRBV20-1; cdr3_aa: CSARRQASNTEAFF; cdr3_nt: TGCAGTGCTAGAAGACAGGCGTCGAACACTGAAGCTTTCTTT
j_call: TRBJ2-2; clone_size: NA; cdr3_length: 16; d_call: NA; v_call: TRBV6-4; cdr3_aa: CASTRTVSMNTGELFF; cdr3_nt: TGTGCCAGCACCCGGACAGTTAGCATGAACACCGGGGAGCTGTTTTTT
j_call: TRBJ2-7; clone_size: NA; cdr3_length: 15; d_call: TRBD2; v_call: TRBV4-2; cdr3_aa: CASSQGAGEEYEQYF; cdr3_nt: TGTGCCAGCAGCCAAGGAGCGGGAGAAGAATACGAGCAGTACTTC
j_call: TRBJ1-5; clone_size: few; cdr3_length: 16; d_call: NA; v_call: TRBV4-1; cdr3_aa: CASSQAWDAGNQPQHF; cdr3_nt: TGCGCCAGCAGCCAAGCCTGGGACGCTGGCAATCAGCCCCAGCATTTT
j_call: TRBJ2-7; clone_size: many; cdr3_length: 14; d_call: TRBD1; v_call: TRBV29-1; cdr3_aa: CSAGGTGNSYEQYF; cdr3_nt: TGTTCCGCAGGGGGCACAGGGAACTCCTACGAGCAGTACTTC
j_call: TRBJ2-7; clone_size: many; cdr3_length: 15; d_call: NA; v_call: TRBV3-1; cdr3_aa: CASSPGLADLYEQYF; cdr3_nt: TGTGCCAGCAGTCCGGGGCTAGCCGATCTCTACGAGCAGTACTTC
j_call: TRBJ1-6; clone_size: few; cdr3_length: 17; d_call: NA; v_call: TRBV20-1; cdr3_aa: CSALPGGSRSYNSPLHF; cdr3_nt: TGCAGTGCCCTTCCGGGGGGATCCCGCTCCTATAATTCACCCCTCCACTTT
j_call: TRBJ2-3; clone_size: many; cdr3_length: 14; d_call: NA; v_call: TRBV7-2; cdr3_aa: CASSLGSREVTQYF; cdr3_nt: TGTGCCAGCAGCTTGGGATCCAGGGAAGTTACGCAGTATTTT
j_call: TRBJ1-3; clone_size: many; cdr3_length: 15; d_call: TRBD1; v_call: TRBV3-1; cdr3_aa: CASTRDRNSGNTIYF; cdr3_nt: TGTGCCAGCACCCGGGACAGGAACTCTGGAAACACCATATATTTT
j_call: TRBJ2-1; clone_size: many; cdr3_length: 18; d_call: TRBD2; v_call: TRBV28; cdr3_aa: CASSLGGGGTSGTWEQFF; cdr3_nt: TGTGCCAGCAGTTTAGGGGGGGGAGGGACTAGCGGGACTTGGGAGCAGTTCTTC
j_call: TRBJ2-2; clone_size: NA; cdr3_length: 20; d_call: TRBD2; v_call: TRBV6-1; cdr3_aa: CASSPPGLALPWGNIGELFF; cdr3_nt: TGTGCCAGCAGTCCCCCCGGACTAGCCCTCCCTTGGGGGAACATCGGGGAGCTGTTTTTT
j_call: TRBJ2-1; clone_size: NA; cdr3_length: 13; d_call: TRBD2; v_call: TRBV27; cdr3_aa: CASSRQAGDEQFF; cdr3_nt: TGTGCCAGCAGCCGGCAGGCGGGAGACGAGCAGTTCTTC
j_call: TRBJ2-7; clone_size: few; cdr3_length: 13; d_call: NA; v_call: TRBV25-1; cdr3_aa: CASSGVRSYEQYF; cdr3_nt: TGTGCCAGCAGTGGTGTCAGAAGCTACGAGCAGTACTTC
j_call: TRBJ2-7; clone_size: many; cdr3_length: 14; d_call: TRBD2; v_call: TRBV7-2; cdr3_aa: CASMASGSIHEQYF; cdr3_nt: TGTGCCAGCATGGCTAGCGGGAGTATTCACGAGCAGTACTTC
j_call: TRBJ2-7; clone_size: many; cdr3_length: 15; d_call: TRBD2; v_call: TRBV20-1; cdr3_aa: CSARDLASGGYEQYF; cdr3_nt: TGCAGTGCTAGAGATCTTGCTAGCGGGGGGTACGAGCAGTACTTC
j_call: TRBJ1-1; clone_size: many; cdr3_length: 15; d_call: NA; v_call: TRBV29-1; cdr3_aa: CSVEWQPLRGTEAFF; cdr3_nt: TGCAGCGTTGAATGGCAACCCTTGAGAGGGACTGAAGCTTTCTTT
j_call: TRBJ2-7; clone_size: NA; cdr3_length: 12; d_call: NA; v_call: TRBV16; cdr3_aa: CASSQSGAEQYF; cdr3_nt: TGTGCCAGCAGCCAATCGGGCGCCGAGCAGTACTTC
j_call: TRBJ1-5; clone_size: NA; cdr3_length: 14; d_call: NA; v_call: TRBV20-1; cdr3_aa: CSAKGTGGGQPQHF; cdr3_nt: TGCAGTGCAAAAGGCACCGGGGGCGGTCAGCCCCAGCATTTT
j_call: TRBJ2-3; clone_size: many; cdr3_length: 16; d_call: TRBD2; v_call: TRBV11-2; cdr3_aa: CASSTPSGRPQNTQYF; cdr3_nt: TGTGCCAGCAGCACACCGAGCGGGAGGCCACAAAATACGCAGTATTTT
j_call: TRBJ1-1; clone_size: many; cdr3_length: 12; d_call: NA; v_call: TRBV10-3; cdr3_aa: CAVGADYTEAFF; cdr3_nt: TGTGCCGTGGGGGCGGACTACACTGAAGCTTTCTTT
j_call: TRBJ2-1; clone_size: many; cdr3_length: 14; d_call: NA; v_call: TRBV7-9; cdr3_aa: CASSRDAAYNEQFF; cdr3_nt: TGTGCCAGCAGCCGGGACGCCGCCTACAATGAGCAGTTCTTC
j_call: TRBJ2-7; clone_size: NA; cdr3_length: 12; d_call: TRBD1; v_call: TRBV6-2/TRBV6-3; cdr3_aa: CAGMEGQGEQYF; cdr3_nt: TGTGCCGGCATGGAGGGACAGGGGGAGCAGTACTTC
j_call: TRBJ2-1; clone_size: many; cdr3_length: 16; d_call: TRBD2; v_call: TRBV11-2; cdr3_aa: CASSLPGLAGGREQFF; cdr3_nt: TGTGCCAGCAGCCTCCCGGGACTAGCGGGAGGTCGGGAGCAGTTCTTC
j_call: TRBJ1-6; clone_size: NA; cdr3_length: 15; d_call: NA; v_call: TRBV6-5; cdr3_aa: CASSFLRERTSPLHF; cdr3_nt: TGTGCCAGCAGTTTCCTCAGGGAAAGGACCTCACCCCTCCACTTT
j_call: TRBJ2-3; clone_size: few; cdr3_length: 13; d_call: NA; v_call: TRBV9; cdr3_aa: CASSVGSGGTQYF; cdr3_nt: TGTGCCAGCAGCGTAGGGTCCGGCGGTACGCAGTATTTT
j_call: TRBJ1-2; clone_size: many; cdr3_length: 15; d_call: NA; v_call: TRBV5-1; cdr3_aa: CASTIFGGSNYGYTF; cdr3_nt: TGCGCCAGCACTATTTTCGGAGGTTCTAACTATGGCTACACCTTC
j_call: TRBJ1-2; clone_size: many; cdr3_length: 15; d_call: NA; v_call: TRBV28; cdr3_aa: CASSARFGTDYGYTF; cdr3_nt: TGTGCCAGCAGTGCCCGATTCGGGACGGACTATGGCTACACCTTC
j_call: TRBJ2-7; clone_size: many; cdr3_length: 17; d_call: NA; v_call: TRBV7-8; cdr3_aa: CASSSRRIARGSYEQYF; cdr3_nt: TGTGCCAGCAGCTCCCGCCGAATTGCCAGGGGCTCCTACGAGCAGTACTTC
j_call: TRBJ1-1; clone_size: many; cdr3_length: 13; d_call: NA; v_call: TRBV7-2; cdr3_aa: CASSPLMNTEAFF; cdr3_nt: TGTGCCAGCAGCCCGTTAATGAACACTGAAGCTTTCTTT
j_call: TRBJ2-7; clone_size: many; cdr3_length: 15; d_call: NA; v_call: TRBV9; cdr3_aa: CASSGEGVGHYEQYF; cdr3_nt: TGTGCCAGCAGCGGTGAGGGGGTAGGGCACTACGAGCAGTACTTC
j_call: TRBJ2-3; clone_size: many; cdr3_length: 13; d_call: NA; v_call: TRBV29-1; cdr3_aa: CSVAGLGTDTQYF; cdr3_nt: TGCAGCGTCGCAGGGTTGGGGACAGATACGCAGTATTTT
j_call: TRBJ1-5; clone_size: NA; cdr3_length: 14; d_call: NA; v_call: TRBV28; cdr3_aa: CASSFLGDPQPQHF; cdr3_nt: TGTGCCAGCAGTTTTCTTGGGGACCCTCAGCCCCAGCATTTT